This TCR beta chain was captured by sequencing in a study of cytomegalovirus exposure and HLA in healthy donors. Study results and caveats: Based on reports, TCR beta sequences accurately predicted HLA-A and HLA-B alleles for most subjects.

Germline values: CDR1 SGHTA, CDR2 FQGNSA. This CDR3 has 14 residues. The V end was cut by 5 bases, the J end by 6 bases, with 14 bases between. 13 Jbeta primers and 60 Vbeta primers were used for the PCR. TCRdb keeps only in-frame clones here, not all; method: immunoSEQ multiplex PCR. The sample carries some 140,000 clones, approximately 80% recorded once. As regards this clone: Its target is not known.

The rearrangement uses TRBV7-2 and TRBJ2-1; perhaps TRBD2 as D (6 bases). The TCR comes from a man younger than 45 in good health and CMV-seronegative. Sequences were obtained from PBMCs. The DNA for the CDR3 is TGTGCCAGCAGCCCCTGGGACTCATTCAATGAGCAGTTCTTC. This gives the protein CASSPWDSFNEQFF. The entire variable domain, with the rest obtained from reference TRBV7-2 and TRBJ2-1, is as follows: GAGVSQSPSNKVTEKGKDVELRCDPISGHTALYWYRQSLGQGLEFLIYFQGNSAPDKSGLPSDRFSAERTGGSVSTLTIQRTQQEDSAVYLCASSPWDSFNEQFFGPGTRLTVL.